This entry lists 11 T cell receptor beta chains sequenced from one sample in a study of cytomegalovirus exposure and HLA in healthy donors. Sequenced by immunoSEQ multiplex PCR; TCRdb stores in-frame clones only, minus some. The top ten hold approximately 3% of the sample, which has about 150,000 clones, more than 70% seen once. The sample taken for sequencing was PBMCs. The origin of the receptors is a man aged 18 to 29 in good health and CMV-seronegative.

This chain joins TRBV6-1 and TRBJ1-4, with TRBD1 matching 9 bases. V lost 8 bases and J lost 7; bases outside the gene matches: 5. CDR1 and CDR2 from the germline V gene are MNHNS and SASEGT. The CDR3 is 13 amino acids. The CDR3 region has the DNA TGTGCCAGCCTGGACAGGGGAGGTGAAAAACTGTTTTTT. Its protein product is CASLDRGGEKLFF.

The chain is built from TRBV28 and TRBJ1-1; 7 nucleotides agree with TRBD1. The germline V gene has CDR1 MDHEN and CDR2 SYDVKM. Trimming cost V 5 bases and J 4 bases; bases outside gene matches: 7. This CDR3 has 14 amino acids. The CDR3 region is CASSAGQWTTEAFF. The CDR3 DNA is TGTGCCAGCAGTGCGGGACAGTGGACCACTGAAGCTTTCTTT. The entire variable domain, with the rest obtained from reference TRBV28 and TRBJ1-1, is as follows: DVKVTQSSRYLVKRTGEKVFLECVQDMDHENMFWYRQDPGLGLRLIYFSYDVKMKEKGDIPEGYSVSREKKERFSLILESASTNQTSMYLCASSAGQWTTEAFFGQGTRLTVV.

This clone was detected once. This chain links TRBV6-6 with TRBJ2-7; D may be TRBD1 (6 bases). The CDR3 consists of 14 residues. The germline V gene has CDR1 MNHNY and CDR2 SVGAGI (reference sequence). The V end lost 3 bases, the J end lost 4 bases, and 13 bases lay between the germline ends. The CDR3 DNA reads as TGTGCCAGCAGTTATGTGGGGGCTGAGTACGAGCAGTACTTC. Translating it yields CASSYVGAEYEQYF.

The V gene is TRBV6-5, the J gene TRBJ1-3; D uncertain. The CDR3 is 14 residues long. Trimming shortened V by 6 bases and J by 0 bases, and 9 bases separated the two germline ends. CDR1 and CDR2 from the germline V gene are MNHEY and SVGAGI. CDR3 protein: CASSPISSGNTIYF. For the CDR3, the DNA is TGTGCCAGCAGCCCGATTAGCTCTGGAAACACCATATATTTT.

The chain uses TRBV11-2 and TRBJ1-6; D not certain. This CDR3 region has 12 residues. Germline values: CDR1 SGHAT, CDR2 FQNNGV. Trimming cost V 4 bases and J 9 bases, with 7 bases left between them. The CDR3 here is CASSSFPSPLHF. The CDR3 bases are TGTGCCAGCAGCTCATTCCCTTCACCCCTCCACTTT.

The genes are TRBV27 and TRBJ2-3, with D uncertain. Trimming removed 0 bases at V and 0 bases at J, with 13 bases between. The CDR3 spans 17 residues. CDR1 is MNHEY and CDR2 is SMNVEV in the germline V gene (reference sequence). The CDR3 protein is CASSLSILSPSTDTQYF. The CDR3, as DNA: TGTGCCAGCAGTTTATCGATACTATCTCCCAGCACAGATACGCAGTATTTT.

The rearrangement joins TRBV6-6 to TRBJ2-7, with a weak D call TRBD2 (7 bases). Trimming stripped 8 bases from V and 5 bases from J, with 19 bases between. The CDR3 runs 14 residues. The germline V gene has CDR1 MNHNY and CDR2 SVGAGI (reference sequence). The CDR3 loop is CASWRGGSGDEQYF. CDR3 bases: TGTGCCAGCTGGAGGGGGGGAAGCGGGGACGAGCAGTACTTC.

The chain joins TRBV30 to TRBJ1-5; TRBD1 agrees at 10 bases. The length of the CDR3 is 19 residues. V was clipped by 0 bases and J by 1 base; unmatched bases: 12. CDR1 GTSNPN and CDR2 SVGIG come from the germline V gene (reference sequence). CDR3 DNA: TGTGCCTGGAGTGTACAGGGGACAGGGGTGAGTGAGAGCAATCAGCCCCAGCATTTT. Protein product: CAWSVQGTGVSESNQPQHF.

In this sample, this clone turned up once. The chain joins TRBV7-6 to TRBJ2-3, with TRBD2 matching over 8 bases. The junction had 5 bases not matched to a gene; V was cut back by 0 bases and J by 0 bases. The CDR3 sequence is 17 residues long. Germline V gene data show CDR1 as SGHVS and CDR2 as FNYEAQ. The CDR3: CASSLASGGQSTDTQYF. The CDR3 DNA reads TGTGCCAGCAGCTTAGCATCGGGGGGGCAGAGCACAGATACGCAGTATTTT.

CDR3 region: CASSLVGWTGTLGANVLTF. CDR3 nucleotide sequence: TGTGCCAGCAGCTTAGTGGGTTGGACAGGGACATTGGGGGCCAACGTCCTGACTTTC. The rearrangement joins TRBV7-9 to TRBJ2-6; 8 bases align to TRBD1. This CDR3 is 19 amino acids long. V lost 1 base to trimming and J lost 4 bases; unmatched junction nucleotides: 12. Germline V gene lookup returns CDR1 SEHNR and CDR2 FQNEAQ (reference sequence).

The chain is built from TRBV27 and TRBJ2-5, with 8 bases aligning to TRBD1. The CDR3 extends over 16 amino acids. V was clipped by 5 bases and J by 1 base; unmatched bases: 9. From germline, CDR1 is MNHEY and CDR2 SMNVEV (reference sequence). CDR3 sequence: CASSLHGTGGQETQYF. The CDR3, as DNA: TGTGCCAGCAGTCTTCACGGAACAGGGGGCCAAGAGACCCAGTACTTC.